This TCR beta chain was sequenced for a study of patients and donors after allogeneic stem cell transplantation. By sample share, this clonotype is medium-sized. The CDR3 has 15 residues. The germline V gene encodes CDR1 SQVTM and CDR2 ANQGSEA. With V trimmed by 6 bases and J by 0 bases, 3 bases remained unmatched. TCRdb re-analysed the RT-PCR reads in MiXCR, keeping a single row per CDR3 protein. This sample yields about 3,000 distinct CDR3 sequences, of which approximately 5.6% are seen a single time; more than 13% belongs to the top ten. The origin of this receptor is a human donor who was either an allogeneic HSCT recipient or a stem cell or donor lymphocyte infusion donor (not recorded which). It is not recorded whose cells these are; they may come from a transplant donor. The rearrangement links TRBV29-1 to TRBJ2-1, with 12 bases fitting TRBD2. Sequencing used blood, either unsorted or a sorted T cell fraction (not recorded which). CDR3 loop: CSVGLAGSSYNEQFF. The CDR3 nucleotides are TGCAGCGTCGGACTAGCGGGAAGCTCCTACAATGAGCAGTTCTTC.